These T cell receptor beta chains were read from a single sample in a study of shared clonotypes between healthy human individuals. TCRdb's copy holds only in-frame clones and misses some; the assay was immunoSEQ multiplex PCR. The table includes 330,000 or so clones, roughly 70% detected once. Sequenced sample: memory CD4+ T cells sorted from blood. These receptor sequences come from a young man in good health. The CDR3 runs from the conserved cysteine through the conserved F or W. The D gene is left open where the match is weak. Expanded clones get a size class; other rows say once, few or many, or leave the size out.

clone_size	j_call	d_call	v_call	cdr3_aa	cdr3_nt
few	TRBJ1-3	-	TRBV7-8	CASSFPGQRSGNTIYF	TGTGCCAGCAGTTTTCCGGGACAACGCTCTGGAAACACCATATATTTT
-	TRBJ1-1	-	TRBV10-3	CATTRDRQIDTEAFF	TGTGCCACGACCCGGGACCGCCAAATTGACACTGAAGCTTTCTTT
-	TRBJ2-2	-	TRBV6-1	CASSGIGTPTGELFF	TGTGCCAGCAGTGGCATTGGGACTCCCACCGGGGAGCTGTTTTTT
-	TRBJ2-5	-	TRBV5-3	CARSLTGKETQYF	TGTGCCAGAAGCTTGACAGGGAAAGAGACCCAGTACTTC
-	TRBJ1-2	TRBD1	TRBV5-6	CASSLGGTGALLYGYTF	TGTGCCAGCAGCTTGGGGGGGACAGGAGCTCTTTTATATGGCTACACCTTC